The 27 T cell receptor beta chains below all came from one sample that was sequenced in a study of control samples from healthy donors and cancer patients. Libraries were prepared by immunoSEQ multiplex PCR; TCRdb keeps only in-frame clonotypes and omits some of them. The data show about 51,000 clones, 88% seen once. The specimen sequenced was PBMCs. These receptors were taken from a man over 45 with head and neck cancer.

The genes are TRBV7-3 and TRBJ2-2, with 9 bases identical to TRBD1. Germline CDR1 is SGHTA and CDR2 is FQGTGA. The CDR3 sequence is 16 residues long. Trimming cost V 5 bases and J 5 bases; bases outside gene matches: 9. The CDR3 sequence: CASSPPGQGVTGELFF. DNA for the CDR3: TGTGCCAGCAGCCCCCCGGGACAGGGTGTAACCGGGGAGCTGTTTTTT.

The chain combines TRBV7-8 with TRBJ1-6; 7 bases line up with TRBD1. In germline, CDR1 is SGHVS, CDR2 FQNEAQ. J lost 7 bases, V lost 1 base, and 4 bases had no gene match. There are 15 residues in the CDR3. The CDR3 loop reads CASSLEQGGNSPLHF. The CDR3 bases are TGTGCCAGCAGCTTAGAGCAGGGGGGGAATTCACCCCTCCACTTT.

The genes are TRBV2 and TRBJ2-1, with 7 positions matching TRBD2. V lost 6 bases to trimming and J lost 0 bases; unmatched junction nucleotides: 11. Germline V lookup: CDR1 SNHLY, CDR2 FYNNEI. The CDR3 is made up of 17 amino acids. Written as DNA, the CDR3 is TGTGCCAGCAGATCACTTAGCGGGTTAAGCTCCTACAATGAGCAGTTCTTC. It codes for CASRSLSGLSSYNEQFF.

The chain recombines TRBV28 with TRBJ2-7, with 9 bases that match TRBD1. There are 14 residues in the CDR3. V shed 5 bases and J 5 bases; nucleotides not matched to a gene: 7. From germline, CDR1 is MDHEN and CDR2 SYDVKM. The CDR3 nucleotides are TGTGCCAGCAGTCGAGGGACAGGGTTTAACGAGCAGTACTTC. It specifies CASSRGTGFNEQYF. The complete variable domain, with remaining parts taken from reference TRBV28 and TRBJ2-7, reads DVKVTQSSRYLVKRTGEKVFLECVQDMDHENMFWYRQDPGLGLRLIYFSYDVKMKEKGDIPEGYSVSREKKERFSLILESASTNQTSMYLCASSRGTGFNEQYFGPGTRLTVT.

The chain links TRBV7-3 to TRBJ2-1; a weak D match, TRBD2 (7 bases). From germline, CDR1 is SGHTA and CDR2 FQGTGA. Trimming left V 5 bases short and J 7 bases short, with 24 bases between. The CDR3 covers 17 residues. The CDR3 loop reads CASSLVAGAGARNEQFF. In DNA, the CDR3 is TGTGCCAGCAGCCTCGTCGCGGGGGCGGGAGCAAGGAATGAGCAGTTCTTC.

V usage is TRBV5-4 and J usage is TRBJ1-1; a possible D gene is TRBD1 (5 bases). This CDR3 comprises 17 residues. Looked up from germline, CDR1 is SGHNT and CDR2 is YYREEE (reference sequence). V was cut by 0 bases and J by 0 bases, with 15 bases left in between. The CDR3 spells CASSLAGGRNLNTEAFF. The CDR3 region has the DNA TGTGCCAGCAGCTTGGCTGGGGGTCGGAACCTGAACACTGAAGCTTTCTTT.

This clone was recorded a few times. This rearrangement joins TRBV11-2 to TRBJ2-1, with D tentatively TRBD1 (5 bases). Germline V gene data show CDR1 as SGHAT and CDR2 as FQNNGV. The CDR3 consists of 16 residues. Trimming left V 7 bases short and J 3 bases short, with 19 bases between. CDR3 region: CASTRGVRARYNEQFF. The DNA of the CDR3 is TGTGCCAGCACCCGAGGTGTCAGGGCTCGCTACAATGAGCAGTTCTTC.

The chain is built from TRBV14 and TRBJ1-1, with TRBD1 matching 11 bases. The ends lost 2 bases at V and 5 bases at J; junction bases unmatched: 7. CDR1 SGHDN and CDR2 FVKESK come from the germline V gene. The CDR3 sequence is 16 residues long. The CDR3 loop is CASSQWDRGVKTEAFF. In DNA form, the CDR3 reads TGTGCCAGCAGCCAATGGGACAGGGGGGTAAAAACTGAAGCTTTCTTT.

The chain uses TRBV12-3 or TRBV12-4 and TRBJ2-5; unclear D gene. Between the trimmed V and J ends, which lost 5 bases and 0 bases, there was a span of 1 base. The CDR3 has 11 residues. CDR3 sequence: CASSDQETQYF. The CDR3 region has the DNA TGTGCCAGCAGTGACCAAGAGACCCAGTACTTC.

The chain combines TRBV2 with TRBJ2-7; 8 nucleotides match TRBD1. Germline V gives CDR1 SNHLY, CDR2 FYNNEI. V was pared by 4 bases and J by 8 bases, with 13 bases of the junction left unmatched. The CDR3 has 15 amino acids. The CDR3 DNA reads as TGTGCCAGCAGTGTTAGCGGACAGGGTCCTACGAAGCAGTACTTC. Residues: CASSVSGQGPTKQYF.

The rearrangement uses TRBV5-4 and TRBJ2-7, with D hard to call. This CDR3 spans 13 amino acids. Trimming shortened V by 0 bases and J by 6 bases, and 10 bases separated the two germline ends. Germline V lookup: CDR1 SGHNT, CDR2 YYREEE (reference sequence). The CDR3 is CASSLVRQSEQYF. As DNA, the CDR3 is TGTGCCAGCAGCTTGGTCAGGCAGTCCGAGCAGTACTTC.

This sequence joins TRBV5-4 and TRBJ1-3; D unresolved. Germline CDR1 is SGHNT and CDR2 is YYREEE (reference sequence). The CDR3 is 13 residues long. Deletions cut 0 bases from V and 2 bases from J, with 3 bases between. Written as DNA, the CDR3 is TGTGCCAGCAGCTTGGGACCTGGAAACACCATATATTTT. It is translated as CASSLGPGNTIYF.

The genes are TRBV5-8 and TRBJ1-5; 8 bases line up with TRBD1. Looked up from germline, CDR1 is SGHTS and CDR2 is YDEGEE. The CDR3 extends over 15 amino acids. The junction had 5 bases not matched to a gene; V was cut back by 1 base and J by 5 bases. Written as DNA, the CDR3 is TGTGCCAGCAGCTTGTTTCTGACAGGGGATCAGCCCCAGCATTTT. Amino acid sequence: CASSLFLTGDQPQHF.

J is TRBJ1-1 and V is TRBV6-5, with a weak D call TRBD1 (5 bases). The CDR3 covers 11 residues. The V and J ends lost 6 bases and 8 bases respectively, with 10 bases between them. The V gene's germline CDR1 is MNHEY and CDR2 SVGAGI. This CDR3 is CASRTGTEAFF. The CDR3, as DNA: TGTGCCAGCAGGACCGGGACGGAAGCTTTCTTT.

The CDR3 loop reads CSVGGTPYEQYF. DNA for the CDR3: TGCAGCGTTGGCGGGACTCCCTACGAGCAGTACTTC. V gene TRBV29-1 combines with J gene TRBJ2-7; tentative D call: TRBD2 (6 bases). The CDR3 is 12 residues long. Germline-derived CDR1 and CDR2 are SQVTM and ANQGSEA. V lost 4 bases to trimming and J lost 2 bases, with 9 bases between them.

V and J are TRBV29-1 and TRBJ2-2, with no clear D. CDR3 length: 14 residues. Germline V gene lookup returns CDR1 SQVTM and CDR2 ANQGSEA. V lost 0 bases and J 2 bases, leaving 7 bases between the germline ends. The CDR3 sequence is CSVEDRGNTGELFF. Here the CDR3 DNA reads TGCAGCGTTGAAGATCGAGGCAACACCGGGGAGCTGTTTTTT.

The chain carries TRBV29-1 and TRBJ2-5; D is unresolved. From germline, CDR1 is SQVTM and CDR2 ANQGSEA. With 4 bases removed from V and 4 bases from J, the gap between germline ends came to 10 bases. This CDR3 has 12 amino acids. The CDR3 loop is CSVADYAETQYF. CDR3 in DNA: TGCAGCGTTGCCGATTATGCAGAGACCCAGTACTTC.

The CDR3 DNA follows: TGTGCCAGCAGCCCAAGCCCGGGACAGGGCCTCGGTGGGGCCAACGTCCTGACTTTC. Its protein product is CASSPSPGQGLGGANVLTF. V usage is TRBV7-2 and J usage is TRBJ2-6; 9 bases line up with TRBD1. The CDR3 loop spans 19 amino acids. Per germline, CDR1 SGHTA and CDR2 FQGNSA. With V trimmed by 5 bases and J by 3 bases, 14 bases remained unmatched.

The chain carries TRBV30 and TRBJ2-3; the match to TRBD1 covers 8 bases. Germline V gene sequence: CDR1 GTSNPN, CDR2 SVGIG (reference sequence). Trimming removed 8 bases from V and 2 bases from J; junction bases left unmatched: 12. CDR3 length: 15 amino acids. The CDR3, as DNA: TGTGCCGTAATCCGGGACAGGCCTACCACAGATACGCAGTATTTT. It is translated as CAVIRDRPTTDTQYF.

The chain employs TRBV19 and TRBJ2-1, with 8 bases fitting TRBD2. J gave up 2 bases and V 3 bases, and 6 bases lay outside the gene matches. Germline lookup yields CDR1 LNHDA and CDR2 SQIVND (reference sequence). The CDR3 has 16 amino acids. The CDR3 is CASSIGTGGAYNEQFF. The CDR3 bases are TGTGCCAGTAGTATCGGGACGGGAGGGGCCTACAATGAGCAGTTCTTC.

This CDR3 is CASSFGLNYEQYF. The CDR3 DNA reads TGTGCCAGCAGTTTTGGACTGAACTACGAGCAGTACTTC. The rearrangement joins TRBV6-6 to TRBJ2-7; TRBD2 is a possible D gene (5 bases). The CDR3 extends over 13 amino acids. CDR1 and CDR2 from the germline V gene are MNHNY and SVGAGI (reference sequence). V lost 4 bases and J lost 3, with 10 bases in between.

V usage is TRBV3-1 (or the pseudogene TRBV3-2) and J usage is TRBJ2-2; 16 bases line up with TRBD2. J lost 3 bases, V lost 4 bases, and 5 bases had no gene match. The CDR3 runs to 18 residues. Germline CDR1 and CDR2: LGHDT and YNNKEL (reference sequence). CDR3 amino acids: CASSRPGLAGGHTGELFF. The CDR3 DNA reads TGTGCCAGCAGCCGACCGGGACTAGCGGGGGGGCACACCGGGGAGCTGTTTTTT.

This clone occurred once. The rearrangement links TRBV12-5 to TRBJ2-3; D might be TRBD1 (5 bases). The germline V and J ends were trimmed by 0 bases and 2 bases, with 9 bases remaining between them. This CDR3 is 15 amino acids long. The germline V gene has CDR1 LGHNT and CDR2 FRNRAP. CDR3: CASGLVLGHTDTQYF. The CDR3 DNA reads as TGTGCTAGTGGTTTGGTACTCGGACACACAGATACGCAGTATTTT.

The chain recombines TRBV6-1 with TRBJ1-5; possibly TRBD1 for D (5 bases). Germline V gene lookup returns CDR1 MNHNS and CDR2 SASEGT. CDR3 length equals 16 residues. Trimming cost V 2 bases and J 1 base, with 12 bases left between them. The CDR3: CASSELSRVSNQPQHF. CDR3 nucleotide sequence: TGTGCCAGCAGTGAATTAAGCAGGGTAAGCAATCAGCCCCAGCATTTT.

The rearrangement uses TRBV28 and TRBJ2-7; D possibly corresponds to TRBD1 (8 bases). Trimming shortened V by 3 bases and J by 4 bases, and 16 bases separated the two germline ends. Per the germline V gene, CDR1 is MDHEN and CDR2 is SYDVKM. There are 15 residues in the CDR3. The CDR3 nucleotides read TGTGCCAGCAGTTTGGGGGGGACAGGAGCATACGAGCAGTACTTC. Its translation: CASSLGGTGAYEQYF.

The chain is built from TRBV4-1 and TRBJ2-5, with D possibly TRBD1 on 6 matching bases. Trimming pared 1 base from V and 4 bases from J, leaving 7 bases between. CDR1 is MGHRA, CDR2 YSYEKL, per germline. This CDR3 has 13 amino acids. The CDR3 coding sequence is TGCGCCAGCAGCCAAGTCAGGGGAGAGACCCAGTACTTC. Translated, it gives CASSQVRGETQYF.

Here the CDR3 DNA reads TGTGCCAGCAGTACAGCCGGGACTAGCGGGGATCTAACCGGGGAGCTGTTTTTT. Translating gives CASSTAGTSGDLTGELFF. This chain uses TRBV28 with TRBJ2-2; 13 bases are a match to TRBD2. The CDR3 runs 18 residues. Germline V gene sequence: CDR1 MDHEN, CDR2 SYDVKM. The trim removed 5 bases at V and 5 bases at J, leaving 11 bases unmatched.